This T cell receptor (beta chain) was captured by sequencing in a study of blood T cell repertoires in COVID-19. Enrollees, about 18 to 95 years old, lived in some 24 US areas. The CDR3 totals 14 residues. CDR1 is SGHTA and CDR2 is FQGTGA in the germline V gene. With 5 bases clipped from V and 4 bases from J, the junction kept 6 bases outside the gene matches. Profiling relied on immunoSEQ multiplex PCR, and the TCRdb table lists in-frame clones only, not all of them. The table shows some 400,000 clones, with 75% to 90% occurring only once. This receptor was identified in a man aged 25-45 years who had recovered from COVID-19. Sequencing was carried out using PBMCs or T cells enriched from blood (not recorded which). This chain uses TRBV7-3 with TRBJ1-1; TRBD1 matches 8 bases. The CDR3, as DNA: TGTGCCAGCAGCCAGGGGGCGCCGGGCACTGAAGCTTTCTTT. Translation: CASSQGAPGTEAFF.